This T cell receptor beta chain was obtained from a study of blood T cell repertoires in COVID-19. Across the whole study: The United States, Italy and Spain supplied acute and convalescent COVID-19 samples.

Per the germline V gene, CDR1 is LNHNV and CDR2 is YYDKDF (reference sequence). The CDR3 extends over 15 amino acids. V shed 5 bases and J 1 base; nucleotides not matched to a gene: 7. Profiled with immunoSEQ multiplex PCR; TCRdb holds only in-frame clones, not every one. The sample has some 310,000 clones, just under 90% seen once. The chain employs TRBV15 and TRBJ1-1, with 7 bases lining up with TRBD1. This TCR was recovered from a woman under 40 who had recovered from COVID-19. Sequences were obtained from PBMCs or T cells enriched from blood (not recorded which). CDR3 coding DNA: TGTGCCACCAGCCCGTGGACAGGAGAGAACACTGAAGCTTTCTTT. Amino acid sequence: CATSPWTGENTEAFF.